Listed below are T cell receptor beta chains from one sample, sequenced in a study of T cells after yellow fever vaccination. Each CDR3 protein gets one entry after TCRdb re-called the 5' RACE reads with MiXCR. In the table there are about 260,000 distinct CDR3 sequences, roughly 4.8% of which are singletons. The source material was CD4+ T cells sorted from PBMCs, sampled on the day of the yellow fever booster vaccination. The source is a man younger than 35 who received the YFV17D yellow fever vaccine. Both conserved end residues are part of each CDR3. The order of the fields is clone size, D gene, V gene, J gene, CDR3 DNA, CDR3 protein. D genes are given only for firm matches. A row's size may be missing; if present it is once, few, many or a size class.

few,.,TRBV9,TRBJ2-1,TGTGCCAGCAGCGTTCGTCCAGTCAATGAGCAGTTCTTC,CASSVRPVNEQFF
many,.,TRBV5-6,TRBJ2-4,TGTGCCAGCAGCCCAGGATGGGGGCGCTTCGAAAACATTCAGTACTTC,CASSPGWGRFENIQYF
.,.,TRBV5-1,TRBJ2-1,TGCGCCAGCAGCTTGGGGCTAGTGGACAATGAGCAGTTCTTC,CASSLGLVDNEQFF
many,TRBD1,TRBV7-9,TRBJ2-1,TGTGCCAGCAGCTTCCCCACAGGGGGCCGACACAATGAGCAGTTCTTC,CASSFPTGGRHNEQFF
few,.,TRBV20-1,TRBJ2-1,TGCAGTGCTAGAGGAGGGGGTGGAAATGAGCAGTTCTTC,CSARGGGGNEQFF
.,.,TRBV7-2,TRBJ1-1,TGTGCCAGCAGGCCCACTTTACTGGGCACTGAAGCTTTCTTT,CASRPTLLGTEAFF
few,TRBD1,TRBV10-3,TRBJ1-2,TGTGCCATCAGTGACAGGGGGCGCGACTATGGCTACACCTTC,CAISDRGRDYGYTF
many,.,TRBV5-1,TRBJ2-2,TGCGCCAGCAGGGAGGGGTCTTACGGGGAGCTGTTTTTT,CASREGSYGELFF
few,TRBD1,TRBV5-1,TRBJ2-7,TGCGCCAGCAGCTTGCATGCGGTCCAGGGGGCCTACGAGCAGTACTTC,CASSLHAVQGAYEQYF
few,TRBD1,TRBV12-3/TRBV12-4,TRBJ2-3,TGTGCCAGCACAACCGGGACAGGGTCCACAGATACGCAGTATTTT,CASTTGTGSTDTQYF
.,TRBD2,TRBV29-1,TRBJ2-5,TGCAGCGTTGAGTCCTGGGGAGGGGAGACCCAGTACTTC,CSVESWGGETQYF
few,.,TRBV6-1,TRBJ1-5,TGTGCCAGCAGTGAAGTTCCCTCCGGTCAGCCCCAGCATTTT,CASSEVPSGQPQHF
few,TRBD1,TRBV12-3/TRBV12-4,TRBJ2-4,TGTGCCAGCAGACCGACAGGGCGGAACATTCAGTACTTC,CASRPTGRNIQYF
.,.,TRBV10-3,TRBJ1-3,TGTGCCATCAGTGAGCGCGAAGATTCCTCTGGAAACACCATATATTTT,CAISEREDSSGNTIYF
few,.,TRBV4-2,TRBJ2-3,TGTGCCAGCAGCGGGGAGCTAGGCACAGATACGCAGTATTTT,CASSGELGTDTQYF
.,.,TRBV2,TRBJ2-3,TGTGACAGCAGTTTTGGCACAGATACGCAGTATTTT,CDSSFGTDTQYF
few,TRBD1,TRBV5-1,TRBJ1-4,TGCGCCAGCGGACAGGGAACTAATGAAAAACTGTTTTTT,CASGQGTNEKLFF
.,.,TRBV2,TRBJ2-7,TGTGCCAGCAACGCGCCCTGGTTGGACAGAAGCTCCTACGAGCAGTACTTC,CASNAPWLDRSSYEQYF
many,TRBD2,TRBV7-9,TRBJ2-3,TGTGCCAGCAGCCACGGGACTAGCGCAACAGATACGCAGTATTTT,CASSHGTSATDTQYF
few,.,TRBV19,TRBJ2-2,TGTGCCAGTAGGGGTGGAACGAACACCGGGGAGCTGTTTTTT,CASRGGTNTGELFF
many,.,TRBV7-2,TRBJ1-4,TGTGCCAGCAGCTTAGCAGGGATTGCTAATGAAAAACTGTTTTTT,CASSLAGIANEKLFF
many,TRBD2,TRBV10-3,TRBJ2-3,TGTGCCATCAGCCCCGGGACTAGCGGGGGGGCCTGGACAGATACGCAGTATTTT,CAISPGTSGGAWTDTQYF
many,TRBD2,TRBV11-2,TRBJ2-1,TGTGCCAGCAGCTTAGAGCCTAGCGGGTACCGACGACTCTTC,CASSLEPSGYRRLF
few,TRBD2,TRBV11-2,TRBJ2-1,TGTGCCAGCAGCTTAGGACTAGCGGGGGGGCAGGTGCAGTTCTTC,CASSLGLAGGQVQFF
few,.,TRBV9,TRBJ1-1,TGTGCCAGCAGCGTCTCCGGCAGGGGAAGGGCTGAAGCTTTCTTT,CASSVSGRGRAEAFF
many,.,TRBV24-1,TRBJ2-2,TGTGCCACCAGTGAGGGGGGACAACACACCGGGGAGCTGTTTTTT,CATSEGGQHTGELFF
many,.,TRBV29-1,TRBJ2-2,TGCAGCGTCCTAGGAACGAACACCGGGGAGCTGTTTTTT,CSVLGTNTGELFF
.,.,TRBV12-3/TRBV12-4,TRBJ2-7,TGTGCCAGCAGTTTTGGTTCTCGGGCCAGGAAAGGGGCCTACGAGCAGTACTTC,CASSFGSRARKGAYEQYF
few,.,TRBV7-2,TRBJ1-4,TGTGCCAGCAGCCCAAGAGGAGGGATTGGAAAACTGTTTTTT,CASSPRGGIGKLFF
few,.,TRBV7-3,TRBJ2-7,TGTGCCAGCAGCTTAGGAGGGGCCGGGTACGAGCAGTACTTC,CASSLGGAGYEQYF
.,.,TRBV6-5,TRBJ1-1,TGTGCCAGCAGGGACGAAGTGGGGAACACTGAAGCTTTCTTT,CASRDEVGNTEAFF
.,TRBD2,TRBV6-1,TRBJ2-3,TGTGCCAGCCGGACTAGCGGGGGACCAAGCAGAGATACGCAGTATTTT,CASRTSGGPSRDTQYF
.,.,TRBV11-2,TRBJ2-3,TGTGCCAGCAGCTTAGACCCTAGCGTAGATACGCAGTATTTT,CASSLDPSVDTQYF
many,.,TRBV5-1,TRBJ2-7,TGCGCCAGCAGGGGCACCACCTACGAGCAGTACTTC,CASRGTTYEQYF
many,.,TRBV4-1,TRBJ1-1,TGCGCCAGCAGGCCCGGTAGGGTGAACACTGAAGCTTTCTTT,CASRPGRVNTEAFF
.,.,TRBV7-7,TRBJ1-1,TGTGCTAGCAGCCGGGACTTTTCCACTGAAGCTTTCTTT,CASSRDFSTEAFF
many,.,TRBV7-8,TRBJ1-1,TGTGCCAGCAGCTTAGCCAGGGGCCGGATGGAAGCTTTCTTT,CASSLARGRMEAFF
.,.,TRBV9,TRBJ2-7,TGTGCCAGCAGCGTGGGGTTGGGGGACACTCCTTACGAGCAGTACTTC,CASSVGLGDTPYEQYF
.,.,TRBV12-3/TRBV12-4,TRBJ1-6,TGTGCCAGCAGCCTTTCGGGGGGACCCTATAATTCACCCCTCCACTTT,CASSLSGGPYNSPLHF
.,TRBD1,TRBV12-3/TRBV12-4,TRBJ1-2,TGTGCCATCAGTCGACAGGGAGGCTATGGCTACACCTTC,CAISRQGGYGYTF
few,.,TRBV4-1,TRBJ2-7,TGCGCCAGCAGCCAAGAGTTTCGCCCCTACGAGCAGTACTTC,CASSQEFRPYEQYF
.,.,TRBV12-3/TRBV12-4,TRBJ1-5,TGTGCCAGCAGTTTAGATGGCCTGGGAAGCAATCAGCCCCAGCATTTT,CASSLDGLGSNQPQHF
many,.,TRBV5-1,TRBJ1-2,TGCGCCAGTCACGAGGGAAGGATTACCAACTATGGCTACACCTTC,CASHEGRITNYGYTF
few,TRBD1,TRBV18,TRBJ2-7,TGTGCCAGCTCACCGAGAGTAGATACCGGGACAGAATCCTACGAGCAGTACTTC,CASSPRVDTGTESYEQYF